This T cell receptor (beta chain) comes out of a study of blood T cell repertoires in COVID-19. Study summary: Researchers got acute and convalescent COVID-19 samples from the United States, Italy and Spain.

This clone was counted a few times. In the study's own analysis: Quantification of nucleated cells was approximated via reference gene primer amplification. Clones were read by immunoSEQ multiplex PCR, and TCRdb kept only the in-frame ones, dropping some. V, J and clone size are taken as reported in that table, and D and trimming were inferred from the DNA itself. The data show roughly 180,000 clones, with roughly 84% seen just once and less than 6.5% held by the top ten. Sequencing was carried out using peripheral blood. The TCR sequence derives from a woman between 45 and 65 years old with COVID-19, enrolled during active disease.

The chain's CDR3 is CASSLELPSTDTQYF. The CDR3 DNA reads TGTGCCAGCAGTTTAGAACTTCCTAGCACAGATACGCAGTATTTT. This chain connects TRBV28 to TRBJ2-3; no clear D gene. The V end was cut by 2 bases, the J end by 0 bases, with 9 bases between. Germline V gene lookup returns CDR1 MDHEN and CDR2 SYDVKM. The CDR3 is 15 residues long.